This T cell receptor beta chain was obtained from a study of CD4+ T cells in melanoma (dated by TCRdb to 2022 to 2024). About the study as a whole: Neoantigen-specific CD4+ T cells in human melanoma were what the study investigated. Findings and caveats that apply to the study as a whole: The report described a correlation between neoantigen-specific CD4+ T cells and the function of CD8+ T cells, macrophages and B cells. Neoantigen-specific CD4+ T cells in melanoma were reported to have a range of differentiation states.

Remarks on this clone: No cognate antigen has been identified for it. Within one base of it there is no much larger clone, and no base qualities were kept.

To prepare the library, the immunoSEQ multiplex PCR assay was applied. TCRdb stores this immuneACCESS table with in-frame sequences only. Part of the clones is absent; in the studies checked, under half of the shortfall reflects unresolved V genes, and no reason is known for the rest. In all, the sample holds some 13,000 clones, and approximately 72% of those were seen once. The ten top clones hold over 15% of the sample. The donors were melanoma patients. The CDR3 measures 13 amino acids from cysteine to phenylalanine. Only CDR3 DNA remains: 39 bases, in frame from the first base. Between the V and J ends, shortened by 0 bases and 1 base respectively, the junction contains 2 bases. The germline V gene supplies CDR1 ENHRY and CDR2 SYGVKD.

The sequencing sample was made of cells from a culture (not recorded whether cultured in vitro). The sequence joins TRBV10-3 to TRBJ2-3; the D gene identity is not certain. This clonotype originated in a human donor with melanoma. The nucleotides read TGTGCCATCAGTGAGTCGGGCACAGATACGCAGTATTTT. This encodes CAISESGTDTQYF.